The 9 T cell receptor beta chains reported below all come from one sample, sequenced in a study of OX40 agonist ivuxolimab in advanced cancers. The data were produced by immunoSEQ multiplex PCR, yet TCRdb's version contains in-frame clones alone and is incomplete. This table holds more than 9,500 clones, over 80% found once. The sample was CD4+ or CD8+ T cells sorted from blood, taken in a trial of the OX40 agonist ivuxolimab. The receptors were sampled from an adult with an advanced solid tumor such as melanoma, head and neck, liver or kidney cancer.

The rearrangement uses TRBV4-1 and TRBJ2-4, with 9 nucleotides matching TRBD2. The CDR3 runs 17 residues. The V gene's germline CDR1 is MGHRA and CDR2 YSYEKL. Losses at the gene ends were 4 bases for V and 8 bases for J; bases not matched to a gene: 15. CDR3 protein: CASSLGTSFQGEDIQYF. The DNA of the CDR3 is TGCGCCAGCAGCCTTGGGACTAGCTTCCAAGGGGAGGACATTCAGTACTTC.

This clone was counted between two and nine times. The chain carries TRBV6-5 and TRBJ2-1; maybe TRBD2 (6 bases). This CDR3 has 15 amino acids. Looked up from germline, CDR1 is MNHEY and CDR2 is SVGAGI. V was cut by 0 bases and J by 4 bases, with 10 bases left in between. The CDR3 sequence: CASSYSGEEYNEQFF. In nucleotides, the CDR3 is TGTGCCAGCAGTTACTCTGGGGAGGAATACAATGAGCAGTTCTTC.

V usage is TRBV6-1 and J usage is TRBJ1-2; 10 bases agree with TRBD1. V trimming: 6 bases; J trimming: 4 bases; junction bases outside the gene matches: 8. Germline lookup yields CDR1 MNHNS and CDR2 SASEGT. The CDR3 is 15 residues long. In nucleotides, the CDR3 is TGTGCCAGCAGCCCTTGGACAGGGGGAGGCTATGGCTACACCTTC. It encodes CASSPWTGGGYGYTF.

DNA for the CDR3: TGTGCCAGCAGACCAGACAGGGGTCTTTCATACGAGCAGTACTTC. This codes for CASRPDRGLSYEQYF. J is TRBJ2-7 and V is TRBV6-5; TRBD1 matches 8 bases. This CDR3 is 15 amino acids long. Germline V gene data show CDR1 as MNHEY and CDR2 as SVGAGI. Losses at the gene ends were 6 bases for V and 4 bases for J; bases not matched to a gene: 11.

The J gene is TRBJ2-2, the V gene TRBV4-1; no firm D call. Trimming left V 0 bases short and J 7 bases short, with 12 bases between. CDR1 and CDR2 (germline): MGHRA, YSYEKL. CDR3 length: 15 residues. The CDR3 loop is CASSQDLGSHGELFF. The CDR3 bases are TGCGCCAGCAGCCAAGATCTGGGTTCTCACGGGGAGCTGTTTTTT.

On this clone: This may stem from a read error, because a much larger clone lies one nucleotide away. The chain is built from TRBV5-5 and TRBJ2-7, with D perhaps TRBD1 (5 bases). Trimming took off 0 bases at V and 1 base at J, with 5 bases between the two ends. The CDR3 contains 13 residues. Germline CDR1 and CDR2: SGHKS and YYEKEE (reference sequence). CDR3 DNA sequence: TGTGCCAGCAGCTTGGGACAGTCCTACGAGCAGTACTTC. It is translated as CASSLGQSYEQYF. Combining the CDR3 with reference TRBV5-5 and TRBJ2-7 gives the whole variable domain DAGVTQSPTHLIKTRGQQVTLRCSPISGHKSVSWYQQVLGQGPQFIFQYYEKEERGRGNFPDRFSARQFPNYSSELNVNALLLGDSALYLCASSLGQSYEQYFGPGTRLTVT.

The chain combines TRBV6-5 with TRBJ2-2; 10 bases agree with TRBD2. After removal of 5 bases from V and 3 bases from J, the junction contained 3 bases not matched to a gene. This CDR3 comprises 15 residues. Germline V gene data show CDR1 as MNHEY and CDR2 as SVGAGI. CDR3 amino acids: CASSGLAGDTGELFF. DNA of the CDR3: TGTGCCAGCAGTGGGCTAGCGGGGGACACCGGGGAGCTGTTTTTT.

The chain has TRBV7-9 and TRBJ1-1, with D perhaps matching TRBD1 (5 bases). CDR1 is SEHNR, CDR2 FQNEAQ, per germline (reference sequence). The ends were cut back, 3 bases at V and 5 bases at J, with 13 bases in the middle. The CDR3 is 14 residues long. The CDR3 DNA reads TGTGCCAGCAGCTTCCCCAGGGTCCGAACTGAAGCTTTCTTT. It specifies CASSFPRVRTEAFF.

This clone has a single count. The chain recombines TRBV6-6 with TRBJ2-3, with 11 bases identical to TRBD1. CDR1 and CDR2 from the germline V gene are MNHNY and SVGAGI (reference sequence). The CDR3 consists of 14 residues. V lost 4 bases to trimming and J lost 6 bases; unmatched junction nucleotides: 3. The CDR3 bases are TGTGCCAGCAGTTGGACAGGGGGCGGGGATACGCAGTATTTT. As protein: CASSWTGGGDTQYF.